This T cell receptor beta chain is from a study of blood T cell repertoires in COVID-19. TCRdb's copy holds only in-frame clones and misses some; the assay was immunoSEQ multiplex PCR. The table includes fewer than 70,000 clones, roughly 80% detected once. A few counts support this clone. V was shortened by 4 bases and J by 5 bases, with 8 bases between the two germline ends. This CDR3 contains 13 residues. Per germline, CDR1 SNHLY and CDR2 FYNNEI. This receptor was identified in a woman at least 80 years old with acute or convalescent COVID-19. Sequencing input: peripheral blood. The chain has TRBV2 and TRBJ2-2, with D hard to call. The CDR3 region is CASSATPTGELFF. The DNA of the CDR3 is TGTGCCAGCAGTGCAACTCCTACCGGGGAGCTGTTTTTT.